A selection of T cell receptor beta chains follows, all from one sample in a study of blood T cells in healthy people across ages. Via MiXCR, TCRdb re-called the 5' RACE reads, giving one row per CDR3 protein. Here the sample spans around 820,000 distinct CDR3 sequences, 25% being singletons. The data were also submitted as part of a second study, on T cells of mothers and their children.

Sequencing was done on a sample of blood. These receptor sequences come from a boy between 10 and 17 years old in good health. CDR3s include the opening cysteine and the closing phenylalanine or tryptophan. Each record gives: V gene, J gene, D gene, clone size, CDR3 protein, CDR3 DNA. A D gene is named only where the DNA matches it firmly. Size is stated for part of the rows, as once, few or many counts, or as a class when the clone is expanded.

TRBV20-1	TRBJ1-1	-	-	CSASSGMSEAFF	TGCAGTGCTAGTTCGGGGATGAGTGAAGCTTTCTTT
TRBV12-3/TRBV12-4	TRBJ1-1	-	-	CASSLGTFTEAFF	TGTGCCAGCAGTTTGGGGACATTCACTGAAGCTTTCTTT
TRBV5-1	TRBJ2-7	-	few	CASSLVAGIDEQYF	TGCGCCAGCAGCTTGGTGGCAGGGATCGACGAGCAGTACTTC
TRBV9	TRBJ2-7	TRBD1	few	CASSGSQAMGQGYEQYF	TGTGCCAGCAGCGGTAGCCAAGCGATGGGACAGGGCTACGAGCAGTACTTC
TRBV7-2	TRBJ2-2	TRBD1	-	CASSSDRGAGELFF	TGTGCCAGCAGCTCGGACAGGGGAGCAGGGGAGCTGTTTTTT
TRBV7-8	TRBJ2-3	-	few	CASHLTLLVPTDTQYF	TGTGCCAGCCATTTAACGTTACTAGTCCCAACAGATACGCAGTATTTT
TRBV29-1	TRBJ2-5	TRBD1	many	CSVAGGGETQYF	TGCAGCGTTGCAGGGGGCGGAGAGACCCAGTACTTC
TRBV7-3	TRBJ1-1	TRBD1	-	CASSTTAGTEETEAFF	TGTGCCAGCAGTACTACCGCCGGGACAGAGGAGACTGAAGCTTTCTTT
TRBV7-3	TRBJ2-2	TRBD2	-	CASSLNVGLGNTGELFF	TGTGCCAGCAGCTTAAACGTGGGACTAGGAAACACCGGGGAGCTGTTTTTT
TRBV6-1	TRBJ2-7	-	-	CASSELIPRGIEQYF	TGTGCCAGCAGCGAACTTATACCACGGGGTATCGAGCAGTACTTC